The present entry profiles one TCR beta chain with its context. The data are from a study of blood T cells in healthy people across ages. A second PCR, run for about 7 to 11 cycles, used a sample-barcoded 5' primer plus a J-beta primer mix. Researchers report that a template-switch adaptor with 12 random nucleotides tagged each cDNA molecule. TCRdb passed the 5' RACE reads through MiXCR, listing each CDR3 protein once. The table shows over 1,500,000 distinct CDR3 sequences, with around half occurring only once. In germline, CDR1 is SGHDN, CDR2 FVKESK. The CDR3 has 15 residues. The V gene lost 0 bases and the J gene lost 4 bases, with 12 bases spanning the gap.

Material for sequencing was blood. The clonotype originates from a woman in her thirties or forties in good health. The gene calls are TRBV14 and TRBJ2-5; D not resolved. The CDR3 reads CASSQDRLPGETQYF. CDR3 nucleotide sequence: TGTGCCAGCAGCCAAGATCGGCTGCCGGGAGAGACCCAGTACTTC. Filled out from reference TRBV14 and TRBJ2-5, the complete variable domain reads EAGVTQFPSHSVIEKGQTVTLRCDPISGHDNLYWYRRVMGKEIKFLLHFVKESKQDESGMPNNRFLAERTGGTYSTLKVQPAELEDSGVYFCASSQDRLPGETQYFGPGTRLLVL.